This record looks at one T cell receptor beta chain sequence and its context. In the original analysis: Reference gene primers were amplified, and this amplification served to estimate nucleated cell counts. Assay used: immunoSEQ multiplex PCR; TCRdb lists only in-frame clones, some missing. V, J and clone size were drawn from that table, and D and trimming were deduced from the DNA. This sample has 190,000 or so clones, with more than 75% found just once. The sample is drawn from a study of blood T cell repertoires in COVID-19. Study at large: The origin of the acute and convalescent COVID-19 samples was the United States, Italy and Spain.

V gave up 2 bases and J gave up 5 bases, with 10 bases separating them. Germline-derived CDR1 and CDR2 are SEHNR and FQNEAQ (reference sequence). CDR3 size: 14 residues. The J gene is TRBJ2-1, the V gene TRBV7-9; D not resolved. The receptor was isolated from a man in his forties or fifties with active or convalescent COVID-19. What was sequenced was peripheral blood. The CDR3 reads CASSLNQVNNEQFF. The DNA for the CDR3 is TGTGCCAGCAGCTTAAATCAGGTTAACAATGAGCAGTTCTTC.